The present entry profiles one T cell receptor (beta chain) with its context. The antigen remains unidentified. CD45RO-negative cells were positively selected for CCR7, leaving out terminally differentiated effector memory CD45RA+ cells. Only in-frame clones appear in the TCRdb table, and some are missing; sequencing was by immunoSEQ multiplex PCR. The table shows hundreds of thousands of clones, with around 92% occurring only once. This entry is derived from a study of shared clonotypes between healthy human individuals. Across the study: Donors were a couple of women and a few men aged 18 to 49. Donors had three CD4 naive, three CD4 memory, two CD8 naive and one CD8 memory plate apiece.

Notes on the study in general: There were few donors, and this limited the genetic and exposure-history diversity represented.

The CDR3 length is 13 residues. Germline V gene sequence: CDR1 LGHNA, CDR2 YNFKEQ. Trimming stripped 4 bases from V and 3 bases from J, with 10 bases between. This receptor was identified in a man younger than 40 in good health. The sample consisted of naive CD8+ T cells sorted from blood. J is TRBJ2-7 and V is TRBV4-2; D is unclear. The chain's CDR3 is CASSPWVGYEQYF. The CDR3, as DNA: TGTGCCAGCAGCCCGTGGGTAGGCTACGAGCAGTACTTC.